One sample yielded the 28 T cell receptor beta chains listed below, sequenced in a study of post-analysis software for immune sequencing data. Broader study findings: Several TRBV segments occurring more often in patients than controls included TRBV5-6, TRBV5-1 and TRBV20-1.

Carried by the TCR beta cDNA libraries were unique molecular identifiers. One entry per CDR3 protein results from TCRdb running MiXCR on the PCR reads. The repertoire holds around 260,000 distinct CDR3 sequences, with approximately 34% as singletons. These receptors lack a known antigen. Input material: blood. These receptors were taken from a girl between 5 and 17 years old with multiple sclerosis.

The rearrangement uses TRBV20-1 and TRBJ2-5; 8 bases map to TRBD2. V lost 8 bases, J lost 2 bases, and 10 bases stayed unmatched. CDR3 size: 14 residues. The germline CDR1 and CDR2 sequences are DFQATT and SNEGSKA (reference sequence). The CDR3 loop is CSSIPGTSQETQYF. In DNA, the CDR3 is TGCAGTTCAATTCCCGGGACTAGTCAAGAGACCCAGTACTTC.

This clonotype showed up many times. V gene TRBV5-5 combines with J gene TRBJ1-2; TRBD1 is a possible D gene (5 bases). CDR1 and CDR2 from the germline V gene are SGHKS and YYEKEE (reference sequence). This CDR3 region has 16 residues. Trimming shortened V by 4 bases and J by 2 bases, and 18 bases separated the two germline ends. The chain's CDR3 is CASSLLLPTENYGYTF. CDR3 coding DNA: TGTGCCAGCAGCCTGTTGCTCCCGACAGAGAACTATGGCTACACCTTC.

The V and J genes are TRBV28 and TRBJ2-5, with 7 bases that match TRBD1. CDR3 length: 12 amino acids. The ends lost 6 bases at V and 5 bases at J; junction bases unmatched: 3. Germline CDR1 reads MDHEN; CDR2 reads SYDVKM. CDR3 in amino acids: CASRQGYETQYF. CDR3 nucleotides: TGTGCCAGCAGACAGGGGTACGAGACCCAGTACTTC.

The V gene is TRBV20-1, the J gene TRBJ2-5, with TRBD2 identical over 14 bases. Near its end, the DNA agrees better with TRBJ2-7, so the J call may be wrong. In germline, CDR1 is DFQATT, CDR2 SNEGSKA (reference sequence). The CDR3 spans 18 residues. CDR3 nucleotides: TGCAGTGCTAGACCCCGGAAGGGACTAGCGGGGGATACCTACGAGCAGTACTTC. This translates into CSARPRKGLAGDTYEQYF.

This clonotype has more than one count but fewer than ten. The chain carries TRBV5-4 and TRBJ1-3; no clear D gene. The germline V gene encodes CDR1 SGHNT and CDR2 YYREEE (reference sequence). The CDR3 has 14 amino acids. V dropped 4 bases and J dropped 4 bases, with 12 bases sitting between them. This CDR3 is CASSQETNGNTIYF. DNA of the CDR3: TGTGCCAGCAGCCAAGAGACGAACGGAAACACCATATATTTT.

The chain links TRBV9 to TRBJ2-2; no reliable D call. The germline V gene has CDR1 SGDLS and CDR2 YYNGEE. Trimming removed 0 bases at V and 5 bases at J, with 5 bases between. The CDR3 is 13 amino acids. The DNA for the CDR3 is TGTGCCAGCAGCGTAGGTAGAACCGGGGAGCTGTTTTTT. Translation: CASSVGRTGELFF. Supplemented by reference TRBV9 and TRBJ2-2, the full variable domain reads DSGVTQTPKHLITATGQRVTLRCSPRSGDLSVYWYQQSLDQGLQFLIQYYNGEERAKGNILERFSAQQFPDLHSELNLSSLELGDSALYFCASSVGRTGELFFGEGSRLTVL.

CDR3 nucleotide sequence: TGTGCCAGCAGCATTCGCGGGAGGGAACTTTGTTGCGAGCAGTACTTC. Its translation: CASSIRGRELCCEQYF. The chain joins TRBV21-1 to TRBJ2-7; TRBD2, as called in the table, went unchecked against the DNA. TRBV21-1 constitutes a pseudogene. The CDR3 runs 16 residues.

This clonotype was found many times. This chain uses TRBV2 with TRBJ2-3; possibly TRBD2 for D (6 bases). Trimming removed 6 bases at V and 2 bases at J, with 12 bases between. The length of the CDR3 is 14 residues. Germline loops: CDR1 SNHLY, CDR2 FYNNEI. CDR3 amino acids: CASRRRGITDTQYF. The CDR3 DNA reads TGTGCCAGCAGGCGCCGGGGGATCACAGATACGCAGTATTTT.

This clonotype was detected only a few times. This clone may be a read error of a much larger clone one base away. The rearrangement joins TRBV12-3 or TRBV12-4 to TRBJ2-5, with TRBD1 matching 8 bases. After removal of 8 bases from V and 11 bases from J, the junction contained 16 bases not matched to a gene. The CDR3 totals 14 residues. CDR3 bases: TGTGCCAGCCGCTCCGGGACAGGTTACAATGAGCAGTACTTC. It codes for CASRSGTGYNEQYF.

In its sample, this clonotype was seen many times. Mismatch with germline at one junction end may stem from a read error. The chain joins TRBV3-1 to TRBJ2-1; no reliable D call. The germline gives CDR1 LGHDT, CDR2 YNNKEL (reference sequence). The CDR3 covers 13 residues. CDR3: CASSQVMGNEQFF. Here the CDR3 DNA reads TGTGCCAGCAGCCAAGTCATGGGCAATGAACAGTTCTTC.

The chain has TRBV11-2 and TRBJ2-2, with a weak D call TRBD1 (6 bases). The V and J ends lost 7 bases and 0 bases respectively, with 15 bases between them. The CDR3 totals 16 residues. Germline values: CDR1 SGHAT, CDR2 FQNNGV. The CDR3 nucleotides are TGTGCCAGCAAGGGTCAAACAGGGCCGAACACCGGGGAGCTGTTTTTT. It translates to CASKGQTGPNTGELFF. The full variable domain, in which reference TRBV11-2 and TRBJ2-2 provide the parts outside the CDR3, is EAGVAQSPRYKIIEKRQSVAFWCNPISGHATLYWYQQILGQGPKLLIQFQNNGVVDDSQLPKDRFSAERLKGVDSTLKIQPAKLEDSAVYLCASKGQTGPNTGELFFGEGSRLTVL.

This clonotype appeared many times. V and J are TRBV18 and TRBJ2-1, with a tentative D call TRBD1 (6 bases). V was clipped by 4 bases and J by 1 base, with 11 bases between them. This CDR3 is built from 15 residues. Germline V gene sequence: CDR1 KGHSH, CDR2 LQKENI. The DNA for the CDR3 is TGTGCCAGCTCACGTCGGGACATATCCTACAATGAGCAGTTCTTC. It yields the protein CASSRRDISYNEQFF.

As concerns this clonotype: A single base separates this from a much larger clone, so it may be a read error. V usage is TRBV10-3 and J usage is TRBJ2-7, with D maybe TRBD1 (6 bases). Between the trimmed V and J ends, which lost 7 bases and 12 bases, there was a span of 25 bases. This CDR3 has 14 amino acids. The germline gives CDR1 ENHRY, CDR2 SYGVKD. The CDR3: CAIKDRRSPRSWYF. The CDR3 nucleotides are TGTGCCATCAAGGACAGACGGTCTCCCCGATCTTGGTACTTC.

CDR3 sequence reads: CASSSAPGTSGRSGEQYF. In nucleotides, the CDR3 is TGTGCCAGCAGTTCCGCTCCCGGGACTAGCGGGAGATCTGGCGAGCAGTACTTC. The chain carries TRBV28 and TRBJ2-7; 14 bases map to TRBD2. V gave up 4 bases and J gave up 6 bases; unmatched junction bases: 14. The CDR3 is 18 amino acids. Germline loops: CDR1 MDHEN, CDR2 SYDVKM.

Of note for this clonotype: It may be a read error: a sequence one base away is much more abundant. The chain carries TRBV6-5 and TRBJ2-5, with TRBD2 matching over 7 bases. V shed 6 bases, J shed 5 bases, and the junction held 0 bases outside the gene matches. Germline-derived CDR1 and CDR2 are MNHEY and SVGAGI. This CDR3 is 11 amino acids long. The CDR3 DNA follows: TGTGCCAGCAGGCGGGGGGAGACCCAGTACTTC. Its translation is CASRRGETQYF.

As to this clonotype: The junction differs from germline at one of its ends, possibly a read error. V gene TRBV7-2 combines with J gene TRBJ1-2; D remains unclear. In germline, CDR1 is SGHTA, CDR2 FQGNSA. The CDR3 is made up of 14 amino acids. The DNA for the CDR3 is TGTGCCGGCAGCCAGTCGCCAAGGGACTATGGCTACACCTTC. Translation: CAGSQSPRDYGYTF. The complete variable domain, with remaining parts taken from reference TRBV7-2 and TRBJ1-2, reads GAGVSQSPSNKVTEKGKDVELRCDPISGHTALYWYRQSLGQGLEFLIYFQGNSAPDKSGLPSDRFSAERTGGSVSTLTIQRTQQEDSAVYLCAGSQSPRDYGYTFGSGTRLTVV.

This clonotype showed up many times. The chain is built from TRBV14 and TRBJ2-7; maybe TRBD2 (5 bases). Deletions cut 0 bases from V and 6 bases from J, with 9 bases between. This CDR3 region has 13 residues. Germline loops: CDR1 SGHDN, CDR2 FVKESK. CDR3 amino acids: CASSQDEGAEQYF. The CDR3, as DNA: TGTGCCAGCAGCCAAGACGAGGGAGCCGAGCAGTACTTC.

This chain uses TRBV20-1 with TRBJ1-4, with D unresolved. V was clipped by 2 bases and J by 14 bases, with 12 bases between them. Germline loops: CDR1 DFQATT, CDR2 SNEGSKA (reference sequence). This CDR3 is 11 amino acids long. The chain's CDR3 is CSARPGYELFF. CDR3 DNA sequence: TGCAGTGCTAGACCTGGTTATGAGCTGTTTTTT.

This chain joins TRBV20-1 and TRBJ2-3, with D perhaps TRBD1 (6 bases). Germline CDR1 is DFQATT and CDR2 is SNEGSKA (reference sequence). The CDR3 consists of 13 residues. V was shortened by 3 bases and J by 2 bases, with 9 bases between the two germline ends. Written as DNA, the CDR3 is TGCAGTGCTAGTAGGGGGATCACAGATACGCAGTATTTT. This sequence encodes CSASRGITDTQYF.

The V call is TRBV29-1, the J call TRBJ2-2; unclear D gene. This CDR3 is built from 14 residues. Germline-derived CDR1 and CDR2 are SQVTM and ANQGSEA. V lost 2 bases and J lost 4, with 11 bases in between. In DNA form, the CDR3 reads TGCAGCGTTGAACACCCTCTTGTCACCGGGGAGCTGTTTTTT. This encodes CSVEHPLVTGELFF.

This clonotype was picked up many times. V and J are TRBV18 and TRBJ2-7; D may be TRBD2 (5 bases). Germline V lookup: CDR1 KGHSH, CDR2 LQKENI. Trimming took 4 bases from V and 7 from J, leaving 14 bases between them. The CDR3 runs to 13 residues. In DNA form, the CDR3 reads TGTGCCAGCTCACTTAGCGACACACGGGAGCAGTACTTC. Encoded protein: CASSLSDTREQYF.

This clonotype was observed many times. V usage is TRBV5-1 and J usage is TRBJ1-6, with 8 bases lining up with TRBD1. Losses at the gene ends were 3 bases for V and 9 bases for J; bases not matched to a gene: 5. Looked up from germline, CDR1 is SGHRS and CDR2 is YFSETQ. There are 14 residues in the CDR3. The CDR3 here is CASSSGQELSPLHF. For the CDR3, the DNA is TGCGCCAGCAGCTCGGGACAGGAACTTTCACCCCTCCACTTT.

A note on this clonotype: With a much larger clone just one base away, this may be a read error. V usage is TRBV12-3 or TRBV12-4 and J usage is TRBJ2-5; 9 bases match TRBD1. This CDR3 comprises 15 residues. J gave up 5 bases and V 5 bases, and 9 bases lay outside the gene matches. The CDR3 reads CASSMGQGGKETQYF. As DNA, the CDR3 is TGTGCCAGCAGTATGGGACAGGGCGGCAAGGAGACCCAGTACTTC.

V usage is TRBV6-2 or TRBV6-3 and J usage is TRBJ2-7; D call uncertain. The V gene's germline CDR1 is MNHEY and CDR2 SVGEGT. The CDR3 is 11 residues long. V was pared by 5 bases and J by 10 bases, with 12 bases between. The CDR3 coding sequence is TGTGCCAGCAGTGGCAGAGAGATCCAGTACTTC. It yields the protein CASSGREIQYF.

The chain has TRBV7-2 and TRBJ2-5; D not resolved. CDR1 is SGHTA, CDR2 FQGNSA, per germline. The CDR3 sequence is 16 residues long. V shed 5 bases and J shed 2 bases, with 18 bases lying between them. In DNA, the CDR3 is TGTGCCAGCAGCCCCTCTAGTGGTGTGGGGCAAGAGACCCAGTACTTC. Translation gives CASSPSSGVGQETQYF.

This clonotype occurred a few times. V is TRBV4-3 and J is TRBJ2-7, with TRBD1 matching 10 bases. V dropped 5 bases and J dropped 4; count of bases not matched to a gene: 8. This CDR3 contains 15 residues. In germline, CDR1 is LGHNA, CDR2 YSLEER. The CDR3 DNA sequence: TGCGCCAGCAGCTACTCCGGGACAGGGGAGTACGAGCAGTACTTC. Amino acid sequence: CASSYSGTGEYEQYF.

This clonotype was observed a few times. Since a much larger clone is just one base distant, this may be a read error. The V and J genes are TRBV4-2 and TRBJ1-2, with 8 bases aligning to TRBD1. The germline V gene encodes CDR1 LGHNA and CDR2 YNFKEQ. CDR3 length: 17 residues. The V gene end was trimmed by 4 bases and the J gene end by 7 bases; junction bases not matched to a gene: 17. The CDR3 nucleotides are TGTGCCAGCAGCCGAGATGGGACAGGACAAGGACTGGGTGGCTACACCTTC. This codes for CASSRDGTGQGLGGYTF.

This clonotype has only a few counts. This may stem from a read error, because a much larger clone lies one nucleotide away. The chain uses TRBV15 and TRBJ2-6, with a weak D call TRBD1 (6 bases). The CDR3 spans 16 residues. Germline V gene lookup returns CDR1 LNHNV and CDR2 YYDKDF (reference sequence). For the CDR3, the DNA is TGTGCCACCAGCAGAGAACAGGGCTCTGGGGCCAACGTCCGGACTTTC. This gives the protein CATSREQGSGANVRTF.